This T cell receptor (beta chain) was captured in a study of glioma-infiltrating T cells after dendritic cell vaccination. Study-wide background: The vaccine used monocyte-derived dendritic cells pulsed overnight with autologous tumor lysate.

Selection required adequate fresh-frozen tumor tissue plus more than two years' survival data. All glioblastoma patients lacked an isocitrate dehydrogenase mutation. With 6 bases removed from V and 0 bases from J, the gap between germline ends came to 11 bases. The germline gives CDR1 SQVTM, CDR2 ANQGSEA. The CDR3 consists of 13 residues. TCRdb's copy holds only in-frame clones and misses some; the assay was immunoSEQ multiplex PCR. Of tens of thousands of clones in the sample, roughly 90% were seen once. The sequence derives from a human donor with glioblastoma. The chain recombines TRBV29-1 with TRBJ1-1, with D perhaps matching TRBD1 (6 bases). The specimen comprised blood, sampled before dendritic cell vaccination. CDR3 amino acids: CSVTRTVNTEAFF. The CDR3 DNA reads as TGCAGCGTCACCCGGACAGTGAACACTGAAGCTTTCTTT.